These T cell receptor beta chains were read from a single sample in a study of cytomegalovirus exposure and HLA in healthy donors. Only in-frame clones appear in the TCRdb table, and some are missing; sequencing was by immunoSEQ multiplex PCR. The sample carries more than 95,000 clones, about 81% recorded once. Sequenced material: PBMCs. These receptors were collected from a woman aged 25 to 39 in good health and CMV-seronegative. Both conserved end residues are part of each CDR3. A D gene is named only where the DNA matches it firmly. Expanded clones get a size class; other rows say once, few or many, or leave the size out.

size | J | V | D | DNA | CDR3
- | TRBJ1-2 | TRBV11-2 | - | TGTGCCAGCAGCTTAGGGGTTTGGGGGGGCCAGGAGGGCTACACCTTC | CASSLGVWGGQEGYTF
- | TRBJ1-1 | TRBV6-1 | - | TGTGCCAGCAGTGAACTCAGGGCGAACACTGAAGCTTTCTTT | CASSELRANTEAFF
few | TRBJ1-2 | TRBV6-1 | TRBD1 | TGTGCCAGCAGTCACCCAGGACAGGGAGTTTATGGCTACACCTTC | CASSHPGQGVYGYTF
- | TRBJ2-7 | TRBV27 | TRBD2 | TGTGCCAGCAGCCGACTAGCGGGATTGTTTTACGAGCAGTACTTC | CASSRLAGLFYEQYF
once | TRBJ1-4 | TRBV7-6 | - | TGTGCCAGCAGCTCCGATGAAAAACTGTTTTTT | CASSSDEKLFF
- | TRBJ2-5 | TRBV5-6 | TRBD1 | TGTGCCAGCAGCGAGTTGACAGGGGGCTGGGAGACCCAGTACTTC | CASSELTGGWETQYF
- | TRBJ1-5 | TRBV18 | - | TGTGCCAGCTCACCAGGACTACAGACGCGTAGCAATCAGCCCCAGCATTTT | CASSPGLQTRSNQPQHF
- | TRBJ2-1 | TRBV10-3 | - | TGTGCCATCTCACTTGGGCTAGCGAGAAACAATGAGCAGTTCTTC | CAISLGLARNNEQFF
- | TRBJ2-1 | TRBV11-2 | - | TGTGCCAGCAGTCAACCTAGGGAGCAGTTCTTC | CASSQPREQFF
- | TRBJ1-5 | TRBV7-8 | TRBD1 | TGTGCCAGCAGCTCCACCGGGACAGGGGGCTATCAGCCCCAGCATTTT | CASSSTGTGGYQPQHF
- | TRBJ2-1 | TRBV7-2 | - | TGTGCCAGCAGCTTAGTTATCGGAGAAAACAATGAGCAGTTCTTC | CASSLVIGENNEQFF
- | TRBJ1-3 | TRBV6-5 | - | TGTGCCAGCAGTACCTCGGGTTCTGGAAACACCATATATTTT | CASSTSGSGNTIYF
- | TRBJ1-1 | TRBV12-5 | - | TGTGCTAGTGGTTTGAGCCCGGGTTGGATGAACACTGAAGCTTTCTTT | CASGLSPGWMNTEAFF
- | TRBJ1-2 | TRBV6-5 | - | TGTGCCAGCAGCCCGACCGGGGTTTCTCACTATGGCTACACCTTC | CASSPTGVSHYGYTF
- | TRBJ1-1 | TRBV7-6 | TRBD1 | TGTGCCAGCAGCTTAGCACAGGGGGTTACGACTGAAGCTTTCTTT | CASSLAQGVTTEAFF
few | TRBJ2-7 | TRBV4-2 | TRBD1 | TGTGCCAGCAGCCAAGGGACAGGTGACAGTCCCTACGAGCAGTACTTC | CASSQGTGDSPYEQYF
- | TRBJ2-2 | TRBV9 | TRBD2 | TGTGCCAGCAGCGTAGTCGGGAGGGCCAACACCGGGGAGCTGTTTTTT | CASSVVGRANTGELFF
- | TRBJ2-3 | TRBV29-1 | - | TGCAGCGTTGAAAAGCAGTCCCAGGGTACGCAGTATTTT | CSVEKQSQGTQYF
- | TRBJ2-1 | TRBV5-1 | TRBD1 | TGCGCCAGCAGCTTTCGGGACAGGTTCTACAATGAGCAGTTCTTC | CASSFRDRFYNEQFF
- | TRBJ2-3 | TRBV5-1 | TRBD2 | TGCGCCAGCAGCCCGGGGACTAGCGGGCCTAGCACAGATACGCAGTATTTT | CASSPGTSGPSTDTQYF
- | TRBJ1-1 | TRBV5-1 | - | TGCGCCAGCAGCCAGAACGCCCAGGGACTGGAAGCTTTCTTT | CASSQNAQGLEAFF
- | TRBJ1-2 | TRBV28 | - | TGTGCCAGCAGTTCCCCAGGGGTGGGCGGTGGCTACACCTTC | CASSSPGVGGGYTF
- | TRBJ2-1 | TRBV11-3 | - | TGTGCCAGCAGCTGGGCCGGGGGGACAAACAATGAGCAGTTCTTC | CASSWAGGTNNEQFF
few | TRBJ1-1 | TRBV9 | - | TGTGCCAGCAGCGTAGAAGGGACACTTAACACTGAAGCTTTCTTT | CASSVEGTLNTEAFF
- | TRBJ2-1 | TRBV20-1 | TRBD2 | TGCAGTGCTAGTCGGGAGGGAAGGGAGTTCTTC | CSASREGREFF
- | TRBJ1-1 | TRBV6-6 | TRBD1 | TGTGCCAGCAGTTCCCGGGACAGGGGAAACACTGAAGCTTTCTTT | CASSSRDRGNTEAFF
- | TRBJ1-1 | TRBV29-1 | - | TGCAGCGTTAGTGAGGGGGTGGGTGCTTTCTTT | CSVSEGVGAFF
once | TRBJ2-5 | TRBV27 | - | TGTGCCAGCAGTCCATTACTAGTAGGAGAGACCCAGTACTTC | CASSPLLVGETQYF
- | TRBJ2-3 | TRBV5-1 | TRBD2 | TGCGCCAGCAGCTTTGGGCTAGCGGGAGCAGGAGATACGCAGTATTTT | CASSFGLAGAGDTQYF
- | TRBJ2-7 | TRBV27 | - | TGTGCCAGCAGTTCACCGGGGGGCCCCTACGAGCAGTACTTC | CASSSPGGPYEQYF
- | TRBJ2-5 | TRBV5-1 | - | TGCGCCAGCAGCTCGTCGGGCGGGGTGGGGGAGACCCAGTACTTC | CASSSSGGVGETQYF
- | TRBJ1-1 | TRBV7-8 | - | TGTGCCAGCAGCTTCTGGGGCCGGAACACTGAAGCTTTCTTT | CASSFWGRNTEAFF
- | TRBJ2-1 | TRBV5-4 | TRBD2 | TGTGCCAGCAGCCCGCGAGGACTAGCGGGGGTTAGCTCCTACAATGAGCAGTTCTTC | CASSPRGLAGVSSYNEQFF
- | TRBJ2-2 | TRBV29-1 | TRBD1 | TGCAGCGTTGACGACAGGGAAAATGTCGGGGAGCTGTTTTTT | CSVDDRENVGELFF
- | TRBJ1-5 | TRBV30 | TRBD1 | TGTGCCTGGACCCGACAGGGGAGAGGGCCTGGCAATCAGCCCCAGCATTTT | CAWTRQGRGPGNQPQHF
- | TRBJ1-1 | TRBV7-8 | TRBD1 | TGTGCCAGCAGCTTATTCCGGGATCGGACAGGGGAAGCTTTCTTT | CASSLFRDRTGEAFF
- | TRBJ1-5 | TRBV19 | - | TGTGCCAGTAGTATAGCTCAGGTCCCGTATAGCAATCAGCCCCAGCATTTT | CASSIAQVPYSNQPQHF
- | TRBJ1-1 | TRBV4-1 | TRBD1 | TGCGCCAGCAGCCTCCTTTCAGCAGGGGGCTCTGAAGCTTTCTTT | CASSLLSAGGSEAFF
- | TRBJ2-3 | TRBV7-2 | - | TGTGCCAGCAGCTTCCAGACTAGTCCGGCAGATACGCAGTATTTT | CASSFQTSPADTQYF
- | TRBJ1-2 | TRBV30 | TRBD1 | TGTGCCTGGAGTGGGGTAGCCGGGACAGGGGAACAGAAGTATGGCTACACCTTC | CAWSGVAGTGEQKYGYTF
- | TRBJ1-2 | TRBV19 | TRBD1 | TGTGCCAGTGAGACCGGGACAGGGAGGGACTATGGCTACACCTTC | CASETGTGRDYGYTF
- | TRBJ1-1 | TRBV11-3 | - | TGTGCCAGCAGCCCCATACCAGGTCAGAACACTGAAGCTTTCTTT | CASSPIPGQNTEAFF
few | TRBJ2-3 | TRBV2 | TRBD1 | TGTGCCAGCAGTAGGACAGGGGCAGATACGCAGTATTTT | CASSRTGADTQYF
once | TRBJ2-3 | TRBV19 | TRBD2 | TGTGCCAGTACCCATGGGAGGGGAGGGACAGATACGCAGTATTTT | CASTHGRGGTDTQYF
- | TRBJ1-1 | TRBV5-1 | - | TGCGCCAGCAGCCCCGACCCTAGGGGCGCCAGCTCTGAAGCTTTCTTT | CASSPDPRGASSEAFF
few | TRBJ2-5 | TRBV4-2 | TRBD2 | TGTGCCAGCAGCCAGAAGCGGGGCCAAGAGACCCAGTACTTC | CASSQKRGQETQYF
- | TRBJ2-7 | TRBV10-3 | TRBD2 | TGTGCCATCGGGCCAGGGACTAGCGGACACCTACACGAGCAGTACTTC | CAIGPGTSGHLHEQYF
- | TRBJ2-7 | TRBV7-2 | TRBD2 | TGTGCCAGCAGCGTACTAGCGGGACGCTACGAGCAGTACTTC | CASSVLAGRYEQYF
- | TRBJ2-1 | TRBV7-9 | TRBD2 | TGTGCCACCCTGGCGGGGGCCTACAATGAGCAGTTCTTC | CATLAGAYNEQFF
- | TRBJ1-5 | TRBV6-1 | TRBD1 | TGTGCCAGCAGTAGGACAGGGATTAGCAATCAGCCCCAGCATTTT | CASSRTGISNQPQHF
- | TRBJ2-4 | TRBV19 | TRBD1 | TGTGCCAGTAGTATTTCGCGGACAGGTGCAGCCAAAAACATTCAGTACTTC | CASSISRTGAAKNIQYF
- | TRBJ1-2 | TRBV5-4 | - | TGTGCCAGCAGCTTCCCCGACAGGAACTATGGCTACACCTTC | CASSFPDRNYGYTF
- | TRBJ2-3 | TRBV19 | - | TGTGCCAGTAGTTACGGGTCCCTAAAATATTTT | CASSYGSLKYF
once | TRBJ1-1 | TRBV7-8 | - | TGTGCCAGCAGCCCGCTCAGAACACTGAACACTGAAGCTTTCTTT | CASSPLRTLNTEAFF
- | TRBJ2-2 | TRBV7-9 | TRBD2 | TGTGCCAGCAGCGGTAGCGGGGGGAACACCGGGGAGCTGTTTTTT | CASSGSGGNTGELFF
- | TRBJ2-1 | TRBV30 | TRBD2 | TGTGCCGGGGGTAGCGGGGGGTTTAGCTCCTACAATGAGCAGTTCTTC | CAGGSGGFSSYNEQFF
- | TRBJ1-2 | TRBV7-9 | - | TGTGCCAGCAGCTTAGAGCGCTATGGCTACACCTTC | CASSLERYGYTF
- | TRBJ2-1 | TRBV27 | TRBD2 | TGTGCCAGCAGTTTTTTGACTAGCGGGAGGGCTGGGCAGTTCTTC | CASSFLTSGRAGQFF
once | TRBJ2-7 | TRBV27 | TRBD2 | TGTGCCAGCAGCCGGACTAGCGGGACCGTCGAGCAGTACTTC | CASSRTSGTVEQYF
once | TRBJ1-5 | TRBV2 | TRBD1 | TGTGCCAGCAGTGCGGACAGGGATCAGCCCCAGCATTTT | CASSADRDQPQHF